This T cell receptor (beta chain) appears in the sequencing data of a study of blood T cell repertoires in COVID-19. Background on the study: The cDNA or gDNA used as material had been derived from T cells, B-cell-depleted T cells, or PBMCs.

All recovered Cohort 3 donors got two negative PCRs, got clearance, or saw symptom resolution. Germline V gives CDR1 MNHEY, CDR2 SVGEGT. The CDR3 contains 15 residues. Trimming removed 6 bases at V and 2 bases at J, with 14 bases between. Measured with immunoSEQ multiplex PCR; TCRdb has only the in-frame clones, and not every one. The sample lists 230,000 or so clones, about four fifths occurring once. Specimen: PBMCs or T cells enriched from blood (not recorded which). The sequence derives from a man over 45 who had recovered from COVID-19. This chain connects TRBV6-2 or TRBV6-3 to TRBJ1-3; a possible D gene is TRBD1 (6 bases). CDR3 residues: CASSPRGGTGNTIYF. CDR3 in DNA: TGTGCCAGCAGCCCGAGGGGGGGAACTGGAAACACCATATATTTT.